Following are 5 T cell receptor beta chains from one sample sequenced in a study of blood T cell repertoires in COVID-19. Here immunoSEQ multiplex PCR was the method, and the copy in TCRdb shows in-frame clones only, minus some. This repertoire shows roughly 70,000 clones, around nine tenths found once; its top ten account for around 7%. Input material: peripheral blood. These TCRs come from a human donor in a cohort sampled during active COVID-19.

The rearrangement uses TRBV30 and TRBJ1-5; D ambiguous. With 1 base removed from V and 5 bases from J, the gap between germline ends came to 12 bases. Germline V gene sequence: CDR1 GTSNPN, CDR2 SVGIG (reference sequence). The CDR3 covers 14 residues. The CDR3 nucleotides are TGTGCCTGGAGTGCTCAGTGGTTTGATCAGCCCCAGCATTTT. It yields the protein CAWSAQWFDQPQHF.

The V and J genes are TRBV5-1 and TRBJ2-3, with 9 bases that match TRBD1. The CDR3 has 14 amino acids. In germline, CDR1 is SGHRS, CDR2 YFSETQ. After removal of 6 bases from V and 1 base from J, the junction contained 3 bases not matched to a gene. Here the CDR3 DNA reads TGCGCCAGCACGCACAGGGGGCGCACAGATACGCAGTATTTT. It encodes CASTHRGRTDTQYF.

The chain uses TRBV7-2 and TRBJ2-1, with 7 bases identical to TRBD2. Per germline, CDR1 SGHTA and CDR2 FQGNSA. This CDR3 spans 14 amino acids. The ends lost 5 bases at V and 6 bases at J; junction bases unmatched: 7. DNA of the CDR3: TGTGCCAGCAGCCCTGGACTAGTTGGCAATGAGCAGTTCTTC. Translated, it gives CASSPGLVGNEQFF.

J is TRBJ2-7 and V is TRBV30; TRBD2 is a possible D gene (5 bases). CDR1 is GTSNPN, CDR2 SVGIG, per germline (reference sequence). The CDR3 sequence is 15 residues long. Trimming took off 3 bases at V and 1 base at J, with 16 bases between the two ends. CDR3 DNA: TGTGCCTGGAGCCCCGTTAGGCGGAGGTCCTACGAGCAGTACTTC. It codes for CAWSPVRRRSYEQYF. Full variable domain (missing parts from reference TRBV30 and TRBJ2-7): SQTIHQWPATLVQPVGSPLSLECTVEGTSNPNLYWYRQAAGRGLQLLFYSVGIGQISSEVPQNLSASRPQDRQFILSSKKLLLSDSGFYLCAWSPVRRRSYEQYFGPGTRLTVT.

The V and J genes are TRBV6-6 and TRBJ1-1, with 7 bases lining up with TRBD1. Germline CDR1 is MNHNY and CDR2 is SVGAGI (reference sequence). This CDR3 spans 16 amino acids. V was pared by 7 bases and J by 0 bases, with 11 bases of the junction left unmatched. In DNA, the CDR3 is TGTGCCAGCATCCGGCTGCGGGGACAGATGAACACTGAAGCTTTCTTT. Protein: CASIRLRGQMNTEAFF.